These 20 T cell receptor beta chains originate from one sample sequenced in a study of shared clonotypes between healthy human individuals. Generated by immunoSEQ multiplex PCR, the TCRdb table keeps only in-frame clones and is missing some. This table has 740,000 or so clones, more than 70% appearing once. The sample consisted of memory CD4+ T cells sorted from blood. Subset specified: CD45RA-negative fraction. The receptor source for this set is a woman aged 25 to 45 in good health.

This clone was recorded only once. The V and J genes are TRBV5-1 and TRBJ2-5; unclear D gene. Looked up from germline, CDR1 is SGHRS and CDR2 is YFSETQ. This CDR3 spans 14 amino acids. With 0 bases removed from V and 2 bases from J, the gap between germline ends came to 8 bases. The CDR3 region is CASSLGSLQETQYF. In nucleotides, the CDR3 is TGCGCCAGCAGCTTGGGGTCTCTTCAAGAGACCCAGTACTTC.

For this clone: The germline gene is not matched at one end of the junction; a read error may be the cause. The chain recombines TRBV7-2 with TRBJ2-7; 11 nucleotides match TRBD2. This CDR3 contains 16 residues. In germline, CDR1 is SGHTA, CDR2 FQGNSA. The CDR3 coding sequence is TGTGCCAGCAGCCTACAACTAGCGGGAGTCTCCCACGAGCAGTACTTC. Its translation: CASSLQLAGVSHEQYF.

The chain employs TRBV6-5 and TRBJ2-7; 8 bases fit TRBD2. CDR1 is MNHEY, CDR2 SVGAGI, per germline. V lost 7 bases, J lost 6 bases, and 11 bases stayed unmatched. CDR3 length: 14 residues. Here the CDR3 DNA reads TGTGCCAGCACCCAAGCGGGAGACCCTCTCGAGCAGTACTTC. Residues: CASTQAGDPLEQYF.

The chain has TRBV5-1 and TRBJ1-2; 8 nucleotides agree with TRBD1. After removal of 4 bases from V and 2 bases from J, the junction contained 10 bases not matched to a gene. There are 16 residues in the CDR3. Germline values: CDR1 SGHRS, CDR2 YFSETQ. The DNA for the CDR3 is TGCGCCAGCAGCGCCCAGCCGACAGGGGCCAACTATGGCTACACCTTC. This translates into CASSAQPTGANYGYTF.

The rearrangement uses TRBV4-1 and TRBJ2-2; unclear D gene. CDR3 length: 16 residues. V was cut by 0 bases and J by 3 bases, with 11 bases left in between. Germline V gene data show CDR1 as MGHRA and CDR2 as YSYEKL. This CDR3 is CASSQDRSRDTGELFF. CDR3 in DNA: TGCGCCAGCAGCCAAGATAGGAGCCGGGACACCGGGGAGCTGTTTTTT.

The table lists this clone with a few counts. This rearrangement joins TRBV29-1 to TRBJ2-1, with D possibly matching TRBD2 (6 bases). Trimming took 7 bases from V and 0 from J, leaving 13 bases between them. CDR3 length: 14 amino acids. Germline CDR1 and CDR2: SQVTM and ANQGSEA. The CDR3 sequence: CSGLRGSSYNEQFF. CDR3 DNA sequence: TGCAGCGGCCTTCGGGGGAGCTCCTACAATGAGCAGTTCTTC.

There are a few counts of this clone. The V call is TRBV28, the J call TRBJ2-2, with 10 bases fitting TRBD2. This CDR3 has 14 residues. Germline CDR1 and CDR2: MDHEN and SYDVKM. The V gene end was trimmed by 5 bases and the J gene end by 6 bases; junction bases not matched to a gene: 3. The chain's CDR3 is CASSLAGVSGELFF. CDR3 bases: TGTGCCAGCAGTCTAGCGGGAGTCTCCGGGGAGCTGTTTTTT.

The CDR3 loop is CASSEGGTGVNTEAFF. CDR3 coding DNA: TGTGCCAGCAGTGAAGGAGGGACAGGGGTGAACACTGAAGCTTTCTTT. This sequence joins TRBV6-1 and TRBJ1-1; 10 nucleotides match TRBD1. Trimming at V came to 1 base and at J to 0 bases, leaving 2 bases not matched to a gene. Germline V gives CDR1 MNHNS, CDR2 SASEGT. The length of the CDR3 is 16 residues.

The chain joins TRBV29-1 to TRBJ1-3; tentatively, D is TRBD1 (5 bases). Germline V gene lookup returns CDR1 SQVTM and CDR2 ANQGSEA. CDR3 length: 15 residues. Trimming removed 5 bases at V and 0 bases at J, with 14 bases between. CDR3 coding DNA: TGCAGCGTTAAGTTAGGGGAAAACTCTGGAAACACCATATATTTT. This codes for CSVKLGENSGNTIYF.

The chain couples TRBV4-2 to TRBJ2-2; D ambiguous. This CDR3 contains 18 residues. V lost 1 base, J lost 5 bases, and 20 bases lay in between. CDR1 and CDR2 from the germline V gene are LGHNA and YNFKEQ. The CDR3 DNA reads as TGTGCCAGCAGCCAAGCGGTTGCACTTATGCCCAGGACCGGGGAGCTGTTTTTT. It codes for CASSQAVALMPRTGELFF.

This clone was detected a few times. The sample has other DNA sequences that encode this CDR3 too. J is TRBJ1-5 and V is TRBV2, with TRBD1 as a possible D gene (5 bases). CDR1 and CDR2 from the germline V gene are SNHLY and FYNNEI. CDR3 length: 15 amino acids. V shed 1 base and J shed 2 bases, with 9 bases lying between them. CDR3 DNA sequence: TGTGCCAGCAGTGAAGGCAGGGCGGGCAATCAGCCCCAGCATTTT. Protein: CASSEGRAGNQPQHF.

This clone occurred many times. This CDR3 is CASSFMEGLGTEAFF. For the CDR3, the DNA is TGTGCCAGCAGCTTTATGGAGGGTCTGGGCACTGAAGCTTTCTTT. The chain links TRBV7-9 to TRBJ1-1; D not resolved. This CDR3 region has 15 residues. Trimming took off 3 bases at V and 4 bases at J, with 15 bases between the two ends. CDR1 is SEHNR, CDR2 FQNEAQ, per germline (reference sequence).

V gene TRBV19 combines with J gene TRBJ1-1; D possibly corresponds to TRBD1 (6 bases). Germline-derived CDR1 and CDR2 are LNHDA and SQIVND (reference sequence). This CDR3 region has 13 residues. V gave up 4 bases and J gave up 6 bases, with 12 bases separating them. In nucleotides, the CDR3 is TGTGCCAGTAGTAACAGGGATCTCGCTGAAGCTTTCTTT. Translating it yields CASSNRDLAEAFF. Variable domain in full (rest from reference TRBV19 and TRBJ1-1): DGGITQSPKYLFRKEGQNVTLSCEQNLNHDAMYWYRQDPGQGLRLIYYSQIVNDFQKGDIAEGYSVSREKKESFPLTVTSAQKNPTAFYLCASSNRDLAEAFFGQGTRLTVV.

V is TRBV6-5 and J is TRBJ1-1; perhaps TRBD1 as D (6 bases). The CDR3 has 13 amino acids. Per germline, CDR1 MNHEY and CDR2 SVGAGI. V was shortened by 4 bases and J by 4 bases, with 10 bases between the two germline ends. The CDR3 protein is CASSSGTSTEAFF. In nucleotides, the CDR3 is TGTGCCAGCAGTTCTGGGACATCCACTGAAGCTTTCTTT.

The CDR3 DNA is TGCGCCAGCAGCTTCAGGGGACCTCCGGAGACCCAGTACTTC. Protein: CASSFRGPPETQYF. The chain combines TRBV5-1 with TRBJ2-5, with D possibly matching TRBD1 (6 bases). The CDR3 has 14 amino acids. Per germline, CDR1 SGHRS and CDR2 YFSETQ. V was pared by 2 bases and J by 5 bases, with 13 bases between.

In its sample, this clone was seen once. V is TRBV28 and J is TRBJ2-7; D is uncertain. The germline CDR1 and CDR2 sequences are MDHEN and SYDVKM. V dropped 3 bases and J dropped 4 bases, with 13 bases sitting between them. CDR3 size: 14 residues. CDR3 residues: CASSFYLLVYEQYF. In DNA, the CDR3 is TGTGCCAGCAGTTTCTACCTCCTGGTATACGAGCAGTACTTC.

This clone occurred once. V gene TRBV27 combines with J gene TRBJ2-2; D may correspond to TRBD1 or TRBD2 (6 bases each). This CDR3 has 17 amino acids. Germline V lookup: CDR1 MNHEY, CDR2 SMNVEV (reference sequence). Trimming took off 0 bases at V and 0 bases at J, with 11 bases between the two ends. The CDR3 DNA follows: TGTGCCAGCAGTTTATCGAGGGGGGACGCGAACACCGGGGAGCTGTTTTTT. It encodes CASSLSRGDANTGELFF.

In this sample, this clone turned up a few times. The rearrangement links TRBV19 to TRBJ1-1; 7 bases are a match to TRBD1. The V segment lost 9 bases and the J segment 8 bases; nucleotides outside the gene matches: 15. The CDR3 length is 14 residues. CDR1 LNHDA and CDR2 SQIVND come from the germline V gene (reference sequence). As DNA, the CDR3 is TGTGCCAGCCTTTCTGGAGACAGGGAGGGGGAAGCTTTCTTT. This codes for CASLSGDREGEAFF.

A few counts support this clone. This sequence joins TRBV7-6 and TRBJ2-5; D call uncertain. V dropped 5 bases and J dropped 1 base, with 2 bases sitting between them. Germline CDR1 SGHVS, CDR2 FNYEAQ. CDR3 length: 11 residues. The DNA of the CDR3 is TGTGCCAGCAGCCCCCAAGAGACCCAGTACTTC. It is translated as CASSPQETQYF.

This CDR3 is CASSLGQGPVTDTQYF. As DNA, the CDR3 is TGCGCCAGCAGCTTAGGACAGGGGCCTGTCACAGATACGCAGTATTTT. The rearrangement links TRBV5-1 to TRBJ2-3; TRBD1 aligns across 9 bases. With V trimmed by 2 bases and J by 2 bases, 6 bases remained unmatched. The CDR3 totals 16 residues. CDR1 and CDR2 from the germline V gene are SGHRS and YFSETQ.